A selection of T cell receptor beta chains follows, all from one sample in a study of brain T cells in children with intractable seizures. Using immunoSEQ multiplex PCR, the repertoire was profiled, and TCRdb retains in-frame clones only, with some absent. The sample holds 95,000 to 120,000 clones; approximately 94% are singletons and the top ten take 3.8%. The sequencing used peripheral blood, collected at surgery. These receptors all come from a boy younger than two with hemimegalencephaly and intractable seizures. Each CDR3 is given with its conserved first and last residue. D genes are given only for firm matches. Size is stated for part of the rows, as once, few or many counts, or as a class when the clone is expanded.

abundance,j_gene,d_gene,v_gene,CDR3aa,CDR3nt
.,TRBJ2-2,TRBD1,TRBV5-1,CASSLPGQGSTGELFF,TGCGCCAGCAGCCTCCCGGGACAGGGATCAACCGGGGAGCTGTTTTTT
.,TRBJ2-7,.,TRBV24-1,CATSDPPTGPLVEPHF,TGTGCCACCAGTGACCCCCCGACAGGTCCCCTAGTCGAGCCGCACTTC
.,TRBJ1-3,.,TRBV28,CASSLGGLISGNTIYF,TGTGCCAGCAGTTTGGGGGGACTTATCTCTGGAAACACCATATATTTT
.,TRBJ1-5,TRBD1,TRBV6-1,CASSYDRGSNQPQHF,TGTGCCAGCAGCTATGACAGGGGGAGCAATCAGCCCCAGCATTTT
.,TRBJ2-5,TRBD2,TRBV19,CASSIASGKETQYF,TGTGCCAGTAGTATTGCTAGCGGGAAAGAGACCCAGTACTTC
.,TRBJ2-1,TRBD2,TRBV2,CASRTRSSYNEQFF,TGTGCCAGTCGGACTAGGAGCTCCTACAATGAGCAGTTCTTC
.,TRBJ2-4,.,TRBV28,CASSLWAGAVKAKNIQYF,TGTGCCAGCAGTTTATGGGCGGGGGCGGTGAAGGCCAAAAACATTCAGTACTTC
.,TRBJ2-7,.,TRBV11-2,CASSPFRTGPEQYF,TGTGCCAGCAGTCCGTTTCGCACGGGACCCGAGCAGTACTTC
.,TRBJ1-3,.,TRBV9,CASSAVTEGDGNTIYF,TGTGCCAGCAGCGCCGTTACAGAAGGTGACGGAAACACCATATATTTT
.,TRBJ2-1,TRBD2,TRBV5-6,CASSLFSTSGYDAFF,TGTGCCAGCAGCTTGTTCTCGACTAGCGGGTATGATGCGTTCTTC
.,TRBJ2-7,TRBD1,TRBV27,CASSLLGQGGREQYF,TGTGCCAGCAGTTTATTGGGACAGGGAGGTCGCGAGCAGTACTTC
.,TRBJ1-1,TRBD1,TRBV23-1,CASSQGTGAFTEAFF,TGCGCCAGCAGTCAAGGGACAGGGGCGTTCACTGAAGCTTTCTTT
.,TRBJ2-7,.,TRBV4-3,CASSREPGLGTYEQYF,TGCGCCAGCAGCCGCGAACCGGGACTCGGAACCTACGAGCAGTACTTC
.,TRBJ2-1,.,TRBV27,CASRTIGGDRNEQFF,TGTGCCAGCAGGACTATCGGCGGGGATAGGAATGAGCAGTTCTTC
once,TRBJ2-7,.,TRBV9,CASSVEGRTYEQYF,TGTGCCAGCAGCGTAGAAGGACGGACCTACGAGCAGTACTTC
.,TRBJ1-1,TRBD1,TRBV5-1,CASSGGQGVNTEAFF,TGCGCCAGCAGCGGGGGACAGGGGGTGAACACTGAAGCTTTCTTT
.,TRBJ1-4,.,TRBV19,CASSPRPNEKLFF,TGTGCCAGTAGTCCCCGCCCTAATGAAAAACTGTTTTTT
.,TRBJ2-7,TRBD1,TRBV27,CASSLRTGGLSYEQYF,TGTGCCAGCAGTTTAAGGACAGGGGGCCTCTCCTACGAGCAGTACTTC
.,TRBJ1-4,.,TRBV5-4,CASSLAGASSTNEKLFF,TGTGCCAGCAGCTTGGCGGGCGCATCCTCAACTAATGAAAAACTGTTTTTT
.,TRBJ2-3,TRBD2,TRBV5-1,CASSFSGSTDTQYF,TGCGCCAGCAGCTTTAGCGGGAGCACAGATACGCAGTATTTT
.,TRBJ1-2,TRBD1,TRBV5-4,CASSTRDRVNYGYTF,TGTGCCAGCAGCACCCGGGACAGAGTTAACTATGGCTACACCTTC
once,TRBJ2-7,TRBD2,TRBV7-6,CASSLASGRPYEQYF,TGTGCCAGCAGCTTAGCAAGCGGGAGGCCCTACGAGCAGTACTTC
.,TRBJ2-1,TRBD1,TRBV5-4,CASSLGDRGRNEQFF,TGTGCCAGCAGCTTGGGGGACAGGGGACGCAATGAGCAGTTCTTC
.,TRBJ2-1,TRBD2,TRBV28,CASSALTSGRNEQFF,TGTGCCAGCAGTGCCCTGACTAGCGGGAGGAATGAGCAGTTCTTC
.,TRBJ2-1,.,TRBV7-3,CASSYGAGAYNEQFF,TGTGCCAGCAGCTATGGGGCAGGGGCCTACAATGAGCAGTTCTTC
.,TRBJ2-3,.,TRBV5-1,CASSFAGSFTDTQYF,TGCGCCAGCAGCTTCGCGGGGAGCTTCACAGATACGCAGTATTTT
.,TRBJ2-5,TRBD2,TRBV5-1,CASSLEAGGQGETQYF,TGCGCCAGCAGCTTGGAAGCGGGAGGGCAGGGAGAGACCCAGTACTTC
once,TRBJ1-2,.,TRBV3-1/TRBV3-2,CASSQGWDINYGYTF,TGTGCCAGCAGCCAAGGATGGGACATTAACTATGGCTACACCTTC
.,TRBJ2-7,.,TRBV7-2,CASSSEVVSEQYF,TGTGCCAGCAGCTCCGAGGTCGTTAGCGAGCAGTACTTC
.,TRBJ1-2,.,TRBV12-3/TRBV12-4,CASSFRGYGYTF,TGTGCCAGCAGTTTTCGTGGGTATGGCTACACCTTC
.,TRBJ2-3,TRBD2,TRBV7-2,CASSYLADGTDTQYF,TGTGCCAGCAGCTATCTAGCGGACGGGACAGATACGCAGTATTTT
.,TRBJ2-2,.,TRBV7-2,CASSLRQGGNTGELFF,TGTGCCAGCAGCTTAAGGCAGGGGGGGAACACCGGGGAGCTGTTTTTT
.,TRBJ1-6,.,TRBV25-1,CASSDSGTPPLHF,TGTGCCAGCAGTGACAGTGGCACCCCACCCCTCCACTTT
.,TRBJ2-7,.,TRBV14,CASSPSSGWSYVSYEQYF,TGTGCCAGCAGCCCGAGCTCGGGATGGTCCTACGTCTCCTACGAGCAGTACTTC
.,TRBJ2-1,TRBD2,TRBV7-6,CASSSRLAGDGNEQFF,TGTGCCAGCAGCTCCAGACTAGCGGGAGACGGCAATGAGCAGTTCTTC
.,TRBJ2-3,TRBD1,TRBV27,CASSFWDSFTDTQYF,TGTGCCAGCAGTTTCTGGGACAGTTTCACAGATACGCAGTATTTT
.,TRBJ2-7,.,TRBV18,CASSPGSNHYEQYF,TGTGCCAGCTCACCCGGGAGTAATCACTACGAGCAGTACTTC
.,TRBJ2-1,.,TRBV4-1,CASSQAGNEQFF,TGCGCCAGCAGCCAAGCGGGGAATGAGCAGTTCTTC
.,TRBJ2-7,.,TRBV19,CASSVTRADDRDEQYF,TGTGCCAGTAGTGTGACCAGGGCAGACGATCGGGACGAGCAGTACTTC
.,TRBJ2-7,TRBD2,TRBV19,CASSIALLLAGPSYEQYF,TGTGCCAGTAGTATCGCTTTACTCCTAGCGGGCCCCTCCTACGAGCAGTACTTC
.,TRBJ1-5,.,TRBV30,CAWSTRGNQPQHF,TGTGCCTGGAGTACCAGAGGCAATCAGCCCCAGCATTTT